This T cell receptor (beta chain) stems from a study of cytomegalovirus exposure and HLA in healthy donors. V lost 7 bases and J 7 bases, leaving 13 bases between the germline ends. Germline CDR1 is ENHRY and CDR2 is SYGVKD. This CDR3 has 12 residues. Both 60 Vbeta primers and 13 Jbeta primers went into the PCR. Method: immunoSEQ multiplex PCR; TCRdb's copy keeps in-frame clones and lacks some. The repertoire has roughly 97,000 clones, 10% of them found once; the top ten carry 5% to 6.5%. This TCR derives from a man aged 35-49 years in good health and CMV-seropositive. Sequencing used PBMCs. The rearrangement uses TRBV10-3 and TRBJ1-1, with TRBD1 as a possible D gene (6 bases). CDR3 residues: CAIKPGAGEAFF. CDR3 nucleotide sequence: TGTGCCATCAAACCAGGGGCAGGTGAAGCTTTCTTT.